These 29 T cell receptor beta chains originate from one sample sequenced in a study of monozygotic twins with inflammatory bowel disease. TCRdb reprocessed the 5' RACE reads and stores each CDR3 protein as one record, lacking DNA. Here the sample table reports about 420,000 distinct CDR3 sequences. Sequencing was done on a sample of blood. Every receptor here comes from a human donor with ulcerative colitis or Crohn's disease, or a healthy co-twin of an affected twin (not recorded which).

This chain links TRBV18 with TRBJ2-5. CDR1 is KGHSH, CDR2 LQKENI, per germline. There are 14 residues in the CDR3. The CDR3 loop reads CASSPRRSQETQYF.

The chain's CDR3 is CASSFTGLAGGLTDTQYF. V is TRBV12-3 or TRBV12-4 and J is TRBJ2-3; the TRBD2 assignment by TCRdb is unverifiable without DNA. The CDR3 has 18 residues.

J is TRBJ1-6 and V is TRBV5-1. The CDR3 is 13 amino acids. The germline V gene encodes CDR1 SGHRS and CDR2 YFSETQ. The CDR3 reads CASSLEEFSPLHF.

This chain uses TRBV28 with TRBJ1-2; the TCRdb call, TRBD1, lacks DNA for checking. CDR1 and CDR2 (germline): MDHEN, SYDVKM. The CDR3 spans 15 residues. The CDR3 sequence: CASSVGWGNSYGYTF.

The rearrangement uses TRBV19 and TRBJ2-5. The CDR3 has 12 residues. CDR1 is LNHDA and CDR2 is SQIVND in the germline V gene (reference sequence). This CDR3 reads CASSPHEETQYF.

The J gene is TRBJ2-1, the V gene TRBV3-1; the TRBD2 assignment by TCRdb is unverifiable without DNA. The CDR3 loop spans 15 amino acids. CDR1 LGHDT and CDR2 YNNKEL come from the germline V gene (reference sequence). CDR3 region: CASSQLAGIRNEQFF.

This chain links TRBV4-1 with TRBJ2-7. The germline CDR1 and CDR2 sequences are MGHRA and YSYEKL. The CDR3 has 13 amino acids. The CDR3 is CASSQEQYYEQYF.

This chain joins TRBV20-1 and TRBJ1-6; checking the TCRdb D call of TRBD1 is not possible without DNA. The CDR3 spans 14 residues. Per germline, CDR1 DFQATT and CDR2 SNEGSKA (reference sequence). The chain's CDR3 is CSTQRGPYNSPLHF.

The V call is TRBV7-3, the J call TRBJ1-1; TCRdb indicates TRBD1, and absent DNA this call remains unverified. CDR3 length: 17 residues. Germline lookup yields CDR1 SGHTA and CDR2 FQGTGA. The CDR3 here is CASSPGTGREGSTEAFF.

Here the CDR3 reads CSVEDRASSYEQYF. J is TRBJ2-7 and V is TRBV29-1; TCRdb selects TRBD2, and the lack of DNA leaves this call unchecked. The CDR3 has 14 amino acids. The germline gives CDR1 SQVTM, CDR2 ANQGSEA.

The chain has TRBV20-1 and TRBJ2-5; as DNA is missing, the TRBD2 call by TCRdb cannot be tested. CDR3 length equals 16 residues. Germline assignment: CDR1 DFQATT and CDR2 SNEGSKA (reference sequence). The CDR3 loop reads CSASHTSGKVRETQYF.

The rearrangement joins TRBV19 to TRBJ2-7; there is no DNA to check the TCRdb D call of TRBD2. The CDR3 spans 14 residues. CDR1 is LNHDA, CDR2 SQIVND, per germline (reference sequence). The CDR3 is CASRAGLANYEQYF.

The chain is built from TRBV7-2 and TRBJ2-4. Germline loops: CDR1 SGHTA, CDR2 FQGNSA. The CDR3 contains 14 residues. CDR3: CASSLLTRGNIQYF.

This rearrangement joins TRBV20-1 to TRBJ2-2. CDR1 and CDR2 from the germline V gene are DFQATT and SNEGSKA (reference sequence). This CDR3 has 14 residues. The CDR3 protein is CSASMIENTGELFF.

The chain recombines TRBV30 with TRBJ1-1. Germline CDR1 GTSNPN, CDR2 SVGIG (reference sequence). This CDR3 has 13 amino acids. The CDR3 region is CAWSLQGGTEAFF.

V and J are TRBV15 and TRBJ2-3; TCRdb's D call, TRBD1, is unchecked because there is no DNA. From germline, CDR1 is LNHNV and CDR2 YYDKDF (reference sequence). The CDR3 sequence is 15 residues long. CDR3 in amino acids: CATSRVGQTLNTQYF. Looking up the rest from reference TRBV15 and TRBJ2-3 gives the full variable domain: DAMVIQNPRYQVTQFGKPVTLSCSQTLNHNVMYWYQQKSSQAPKLLFHYYDKDFNNEADTPDNFQSRRPNTSFCFLDIRSPGLGDTAMYLCATSRVGQTLNTQYFGPGTRLTVL.

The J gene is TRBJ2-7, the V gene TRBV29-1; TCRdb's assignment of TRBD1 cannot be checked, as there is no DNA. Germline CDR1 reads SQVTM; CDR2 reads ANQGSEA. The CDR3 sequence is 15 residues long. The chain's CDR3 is CSVEWERGNAYEQYF.

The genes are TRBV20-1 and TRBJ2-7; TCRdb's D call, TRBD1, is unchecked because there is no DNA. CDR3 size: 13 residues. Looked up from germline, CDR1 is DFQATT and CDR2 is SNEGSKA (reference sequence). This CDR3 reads CSAEAGPSYEQYF.

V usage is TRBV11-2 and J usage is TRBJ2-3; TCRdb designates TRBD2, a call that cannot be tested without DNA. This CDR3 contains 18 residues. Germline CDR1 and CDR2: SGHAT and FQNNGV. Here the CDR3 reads CASSTLGLAGARTDTQYF.

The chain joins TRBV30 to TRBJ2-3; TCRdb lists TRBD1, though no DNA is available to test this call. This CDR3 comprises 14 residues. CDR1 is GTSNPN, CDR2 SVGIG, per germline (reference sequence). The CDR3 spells CAWSGGAPQDTQYF.

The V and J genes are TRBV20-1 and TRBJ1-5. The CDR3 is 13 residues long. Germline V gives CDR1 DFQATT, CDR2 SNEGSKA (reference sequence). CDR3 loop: CSARVEASKPQHF.

CDR3 protein: CASKTGNTGELFF. This chain joins TRBV5-1 and TRBJ2-2; the D gene TCRdb calls, TRBD1, cannot be checked with no DNA. The CDR3 length is 13 residues. Germline lookup yields CDR1 SGHRS and CDR2 YFSETQ.

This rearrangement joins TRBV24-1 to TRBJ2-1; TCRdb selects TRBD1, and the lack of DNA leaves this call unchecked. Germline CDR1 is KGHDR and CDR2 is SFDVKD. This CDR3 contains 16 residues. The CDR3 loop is CATSDPTGQGYNEQFF.

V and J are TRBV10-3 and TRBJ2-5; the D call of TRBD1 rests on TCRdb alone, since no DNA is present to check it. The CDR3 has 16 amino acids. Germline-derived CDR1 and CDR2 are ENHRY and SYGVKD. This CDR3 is CAISESLTDSQETQYF.

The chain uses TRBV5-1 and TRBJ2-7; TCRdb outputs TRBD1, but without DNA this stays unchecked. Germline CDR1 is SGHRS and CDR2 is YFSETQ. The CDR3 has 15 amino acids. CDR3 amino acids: CASSLSGTGYNEQYF.

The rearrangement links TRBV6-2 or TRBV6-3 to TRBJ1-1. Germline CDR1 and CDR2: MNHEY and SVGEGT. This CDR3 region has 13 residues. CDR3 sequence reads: CASSWRLGTEAFF.

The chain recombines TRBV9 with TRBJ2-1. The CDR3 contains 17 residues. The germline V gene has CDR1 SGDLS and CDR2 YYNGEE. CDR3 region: CASSVAPDPQTGNEQFF.

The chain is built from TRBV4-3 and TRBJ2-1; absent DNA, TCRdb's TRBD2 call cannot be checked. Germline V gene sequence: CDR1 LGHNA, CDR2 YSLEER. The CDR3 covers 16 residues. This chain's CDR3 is CASSQVRADGQNEQFF.

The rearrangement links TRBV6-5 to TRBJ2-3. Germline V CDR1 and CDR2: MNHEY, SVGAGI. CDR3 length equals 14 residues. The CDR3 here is CASSYDWATDTQYF.